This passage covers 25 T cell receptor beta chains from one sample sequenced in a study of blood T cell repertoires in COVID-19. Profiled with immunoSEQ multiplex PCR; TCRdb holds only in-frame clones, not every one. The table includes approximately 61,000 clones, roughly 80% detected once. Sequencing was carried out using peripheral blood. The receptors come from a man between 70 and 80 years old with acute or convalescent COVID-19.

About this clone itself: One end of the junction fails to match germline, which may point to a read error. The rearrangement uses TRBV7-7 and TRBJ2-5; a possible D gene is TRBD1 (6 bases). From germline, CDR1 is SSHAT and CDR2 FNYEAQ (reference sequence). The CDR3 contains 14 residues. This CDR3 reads CASSLNGGRETQYF. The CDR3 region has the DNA TGTGCTAGCAGCTTAAATGGGGGCAGAGAGACCCAGTACTTC.

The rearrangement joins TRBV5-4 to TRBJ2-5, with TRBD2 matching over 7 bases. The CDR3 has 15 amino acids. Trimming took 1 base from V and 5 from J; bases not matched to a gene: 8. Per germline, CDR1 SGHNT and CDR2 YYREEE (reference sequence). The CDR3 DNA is TGTGCCAGCAGCTTGTTACGGGAGGCGGGGGAGACCCAGTACTTC. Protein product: CASSLLREAGETQYF. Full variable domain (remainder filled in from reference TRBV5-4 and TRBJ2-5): ETGVTQSPTHLIKTRGQQVTLRCSSQSGHNTVSWYQQALGQGPQFIFQYYREEENGRGNFPPRFSGLQFPNYSSELNVNALELDDSALYLCASSLLREAGETQYFGPGTRLLVL.

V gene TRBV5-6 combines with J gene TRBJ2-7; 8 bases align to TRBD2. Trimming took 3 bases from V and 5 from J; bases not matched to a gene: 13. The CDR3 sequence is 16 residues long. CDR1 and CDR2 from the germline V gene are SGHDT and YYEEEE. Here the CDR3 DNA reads TGTGCCAGCAGCTCCCCTCTAGCGGGCGCTTACCACGAGCAGTACTTC. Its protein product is CASSSPLAGAYHEQYF.

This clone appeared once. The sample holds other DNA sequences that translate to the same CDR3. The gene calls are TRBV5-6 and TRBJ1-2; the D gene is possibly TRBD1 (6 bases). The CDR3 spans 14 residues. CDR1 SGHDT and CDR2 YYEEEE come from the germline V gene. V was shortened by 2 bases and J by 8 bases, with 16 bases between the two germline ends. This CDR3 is CASSFWGRGGGYTF. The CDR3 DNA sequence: TGTGCCAGCAGCTTTTGGGGGCGCGGGGGGGGCTACACCTTC.

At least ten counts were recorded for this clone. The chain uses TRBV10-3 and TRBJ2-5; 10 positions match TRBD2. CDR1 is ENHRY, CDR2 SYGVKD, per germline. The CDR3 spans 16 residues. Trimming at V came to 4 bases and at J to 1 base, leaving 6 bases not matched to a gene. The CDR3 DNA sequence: TGTGCCATCAGTGGAGCTAGCGGGGGTACCCAAGAGACCCAGTACTTC. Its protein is CAISGASGGTQETQYF.

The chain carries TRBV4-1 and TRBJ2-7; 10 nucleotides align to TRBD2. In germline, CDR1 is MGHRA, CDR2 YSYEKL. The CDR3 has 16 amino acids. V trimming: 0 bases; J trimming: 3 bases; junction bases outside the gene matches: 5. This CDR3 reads CASSQEALAGDYEQYF. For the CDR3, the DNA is TGCGCCAGCAGCCAAGAGGCCCTAGCGGGGGACTACGAGCAGTACTTC.

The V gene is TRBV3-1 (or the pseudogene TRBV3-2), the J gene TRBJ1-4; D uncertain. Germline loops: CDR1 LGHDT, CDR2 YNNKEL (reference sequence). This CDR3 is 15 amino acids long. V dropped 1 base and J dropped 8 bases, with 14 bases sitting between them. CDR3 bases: TGTGCCAGCAGCCAAGCGACCGCCGGGGTAGAAAAACTGTTTTTT. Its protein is CASSQATAGVEKLFF.

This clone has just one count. In nucleotides, the CDR3 is TGTGCCAGCAGCCGGGACGGGAGATATGGCTACACCTTC. It specifies CASSRDGRYGYTF. The V and J genes are TRBV9 and TRBJ1-2; weak D call: TRBD1 (5 bases). The V gene lost 4 bases and the J gene lost 5 bases, with 12 bases spanning the gap. The CDR3 extends over 13 amino acids. Germline V lookup: CDR1 SGDLS, CDR2 YYNGEE.

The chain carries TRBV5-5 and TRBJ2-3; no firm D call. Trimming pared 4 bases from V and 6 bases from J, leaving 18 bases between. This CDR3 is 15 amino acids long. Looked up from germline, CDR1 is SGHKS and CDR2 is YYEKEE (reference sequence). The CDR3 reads CASSTGPDLRDTQYF. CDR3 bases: TGTGCCAGCAGCACTGGTCCGGATCTGCGGGATACGCAGTATTTT.

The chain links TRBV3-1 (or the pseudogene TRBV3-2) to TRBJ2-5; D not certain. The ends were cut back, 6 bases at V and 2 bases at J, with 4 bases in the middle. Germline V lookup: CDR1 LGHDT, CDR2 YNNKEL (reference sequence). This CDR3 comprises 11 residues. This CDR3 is CASRRQETQYF. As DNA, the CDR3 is TGTGCCAGCAGGCGACAAGAGACCCAGTACTTC.

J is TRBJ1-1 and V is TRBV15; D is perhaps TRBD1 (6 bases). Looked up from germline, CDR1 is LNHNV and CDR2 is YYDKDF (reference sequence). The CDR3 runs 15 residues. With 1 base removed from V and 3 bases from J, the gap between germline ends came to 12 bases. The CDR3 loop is CATSRVRGRDTEAFF. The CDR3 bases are TGTGCCACCAGCAGAGTCAGGGGAAGGGACACTGAAGCTTTCTTT.

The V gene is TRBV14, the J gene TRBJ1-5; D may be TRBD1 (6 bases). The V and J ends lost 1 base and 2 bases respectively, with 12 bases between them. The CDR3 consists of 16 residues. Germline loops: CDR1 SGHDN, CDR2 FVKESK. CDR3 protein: CASSQVQGTGNQPQHF. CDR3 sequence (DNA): TGTGCCAGCAGCCAAGTTCAGGGGACGGGCAATCAGCCCCAGCATTTT.

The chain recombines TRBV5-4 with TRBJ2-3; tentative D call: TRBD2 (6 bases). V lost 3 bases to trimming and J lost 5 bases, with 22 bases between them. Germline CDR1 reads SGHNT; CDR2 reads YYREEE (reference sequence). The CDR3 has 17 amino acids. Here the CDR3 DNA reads TGTGCCAGCAGCTCCACATATGGGCGGGGATTGGTAGATACGCAGTATTTT. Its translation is CASSSTYGRGLVDTQYF. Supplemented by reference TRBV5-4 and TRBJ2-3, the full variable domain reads ETGVTQSPTHLIKTRGQQVTLRCSSQSGHNTVSWYQQALGQGPQFIFQYYREEENGRGNFPPRFSGLQFPNYSSELNVNALELDDSALYLCASSSTYGRGLVDTQYFGPGTRLTVL.

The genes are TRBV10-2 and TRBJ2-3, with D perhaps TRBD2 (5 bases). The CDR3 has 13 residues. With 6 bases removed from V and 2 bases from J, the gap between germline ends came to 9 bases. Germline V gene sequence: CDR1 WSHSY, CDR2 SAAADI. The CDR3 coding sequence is TGCGCCAGCAGAGGGAGCTCCACAGATACGCAGTATTTT. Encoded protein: CASRGSSTDTQYF.

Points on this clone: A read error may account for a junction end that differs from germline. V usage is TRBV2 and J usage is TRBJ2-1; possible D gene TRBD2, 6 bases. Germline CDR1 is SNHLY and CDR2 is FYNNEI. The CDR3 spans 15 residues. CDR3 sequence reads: CASSEGTSPYNEQFF. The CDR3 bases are TGTGCCAGCAGCGAAGGGACTTCTCCCTACAATGAGCAGTTCTTC. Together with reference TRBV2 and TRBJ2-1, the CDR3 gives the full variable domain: EPEVTQTPSHQVTQMGQEVILRCVPISNHLYFYWYRQILGQKVEFLVSFYNNEISEKSEIFDDQFSVERPDGSNFTLKIRSTKLEDSAMYFCASSEGTSPYNEQFFGPGTRLTVL.

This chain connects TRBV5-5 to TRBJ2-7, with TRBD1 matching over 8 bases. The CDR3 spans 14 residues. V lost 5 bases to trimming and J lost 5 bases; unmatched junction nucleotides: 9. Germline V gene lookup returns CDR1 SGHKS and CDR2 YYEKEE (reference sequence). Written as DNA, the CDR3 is TGTGCCAGCAGTTGGGGACAGGCGTTTGACGAGCAGTACTTC. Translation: CASSWGQAFDEQYF.

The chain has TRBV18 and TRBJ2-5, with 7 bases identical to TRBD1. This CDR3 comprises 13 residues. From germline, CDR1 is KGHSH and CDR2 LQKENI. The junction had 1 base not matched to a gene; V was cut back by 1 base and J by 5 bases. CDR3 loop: CASSPRRGETQYF. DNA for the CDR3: TGTGCCAGCTCACCACGCAGGGGGGAGACCCAGTACTTC.

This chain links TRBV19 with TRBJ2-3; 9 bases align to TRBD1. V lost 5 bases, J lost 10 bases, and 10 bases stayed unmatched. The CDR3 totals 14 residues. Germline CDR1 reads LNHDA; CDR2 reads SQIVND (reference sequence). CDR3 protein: CASSSGTGSLAQYF. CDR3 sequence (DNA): TGTGCCAGTAGTTCCGGGACAGGGAGCTTAGCGCAGTATTTT.

CDR3 amino acids: CASSLARAGGSSPLHF. CDR3 sequence (DNA): TGCGCCAGCAGCTTGGCCAGGGCAGGGGGAAGTTCACCCCTCCACTTT. The V gene is TRBV5-1, the J gene TRBJ1-6; 7 nucleotides agree with TRBD1. The V and J ends lost 0 bases and 9 bases, in that order; junction bases with no gene match: 9. The CDR3 loop spans 16 amino acids. The germline gives CDR1 SGHRS, CDR2 YFSETQ. Filled out from reference TRBV5-1 and TRBJ1-6, the complete variable domain reads KAGVTQTPRYLIKTRGQQVTLSCSPISGHRSVSWYQQTPGQGLQFLFEYFSETQRNKGNFPGRFSGRQFSNSRSEMNVSTLELGDSALYLCASSLARAGGSSPLHFGNGTRLTVT.

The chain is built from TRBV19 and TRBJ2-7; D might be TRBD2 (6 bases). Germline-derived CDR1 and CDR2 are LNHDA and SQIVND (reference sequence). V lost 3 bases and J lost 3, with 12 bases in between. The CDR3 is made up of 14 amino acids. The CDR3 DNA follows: TGTGCCAGTAGTATCCACCGGGGGAACTACGAGCAGTACTTC. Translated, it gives CASSIHRGNYEQYF.

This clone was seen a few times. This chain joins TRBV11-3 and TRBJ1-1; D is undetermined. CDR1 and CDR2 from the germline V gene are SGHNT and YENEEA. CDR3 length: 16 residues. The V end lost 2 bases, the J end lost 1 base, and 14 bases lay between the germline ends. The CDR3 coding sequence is TGTGCCAGCAGCTTACCGAGGCGGGAAGGGAACACTGAAGCTTTCTTT. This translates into CASSLPRREGNTEAFF.

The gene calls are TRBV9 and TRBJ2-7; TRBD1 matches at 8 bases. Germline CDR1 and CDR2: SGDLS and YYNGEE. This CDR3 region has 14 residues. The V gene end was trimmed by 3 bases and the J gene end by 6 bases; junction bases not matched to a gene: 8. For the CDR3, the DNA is TGTGCCAGCAGCGCCCGGACAGGGAGGAGCGAGCAGTACTTC. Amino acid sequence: CASSARTGRSEQYF.

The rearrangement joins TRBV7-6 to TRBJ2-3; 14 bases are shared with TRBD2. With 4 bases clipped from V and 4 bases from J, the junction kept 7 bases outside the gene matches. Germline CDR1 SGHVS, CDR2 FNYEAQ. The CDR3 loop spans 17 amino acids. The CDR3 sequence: CASSSWTSGGPPDTQYF. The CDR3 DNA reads TGTGCCAGCAGCTCATGGACTAGCGGGGGGCCCCCAGATACGCAGTATTTT. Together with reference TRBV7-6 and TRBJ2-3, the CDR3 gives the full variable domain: GAGVSQSPRYKVTKRGQDVALRCDPISGHVSLYWYRQALGQGPEFLTYFNYEAQQDKSGLPNDRFSAERPEGSISTLTIQRTEQRDSAMYRCASSSWTSGGPPDTQYFGPGTRLTVL.

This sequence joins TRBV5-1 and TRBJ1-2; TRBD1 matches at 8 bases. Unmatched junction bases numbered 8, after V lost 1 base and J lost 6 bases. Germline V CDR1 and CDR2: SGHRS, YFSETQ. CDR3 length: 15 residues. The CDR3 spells CASSLRGRGLDGYTF. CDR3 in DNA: TGCGCCAGCAGCTTGCGAGGCAGGGGGCTGGATGGCTACACCTTC.

CDR3: CASSRQGDNEQFF. The CDR3 nucleotides are TGTGCCAGCAGTCGACAGGGAGACAATGAGCAGTTCTTC. The V and J genes are TRBV6-5 and TRBJ2-1, with 7 bases matching TRBD1. V was pared by 5 bases and J by 5 bases, with 3 bases of the junction left unmatched. Germline V CDR1 and CDR2: MNHEY, SVGAGI. The CDR3 is made up of 13 amino acids.